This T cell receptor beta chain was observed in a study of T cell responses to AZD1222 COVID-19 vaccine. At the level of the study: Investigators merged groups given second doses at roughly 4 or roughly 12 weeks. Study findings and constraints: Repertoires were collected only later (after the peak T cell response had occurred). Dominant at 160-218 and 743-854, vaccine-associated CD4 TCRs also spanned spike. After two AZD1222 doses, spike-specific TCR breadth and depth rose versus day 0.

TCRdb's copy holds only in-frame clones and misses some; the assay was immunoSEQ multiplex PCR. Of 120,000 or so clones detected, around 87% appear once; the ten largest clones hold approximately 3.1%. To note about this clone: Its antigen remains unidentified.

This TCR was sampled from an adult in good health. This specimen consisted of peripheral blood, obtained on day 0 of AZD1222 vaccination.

The CDR3 DNA is TGTGCCAGCAGTTTGACTAGCGCCAGCTCCTACAATGAGCAGTTCTTC. This sequence encodes CASSLTSASSYNEQFF. The chain is built from TRBV28 and TRBJ2-1, with 8 bases lining up with TRBD2. V shed 3 bases, J shed 0 bases, and the junction held 4 bases outside the gene matches. Germline CDR1 is MDHEN and CDR2 is SYDVKM. The CDR3 extends over 16 amino acids.